This T cell receptor (beta chain) stems from a study of T cell repertoires in cytomegalovirus infection. Background on the study: Selection of CMV epitopes for the study included recently identified HLA-C-restricted and well-studied HLA-B-restricted ones. Public TCR beta signatures marked donors with CMV infection and the matching HLA.

Findings and limits, study-wide: HLA-C-restricted CMV clonotypes gave the most frequent clonotype in two of eight donors. The cumulative frequency of public TCR beta families identified carriers of CMV plus the relevant HLA.

TCRdb reanalysed the reads using MiXCR and keeps one entry per CDR3 protein. Here the sample spans fewer than 150,000 distinct CDR3 sequences, about 33% being singletons. As regards this clonotype: The antigen is not known.

The V segment lost 0 bases and the J segment 2 bases; nucleotides outside the gene matches: 6. Germline loops: CDR1 LGHNA, CDR2 YSLEER. The CDR3 is made up of 16 amino acids. The input for sequencing was CD8+ T cells from cultured PBMCs, taken from culture after CMV antigen stimulation. The V call is TRBV4-3, the J call TRBJ2-5, with 7 bases that match TRBD2. This TCR was recovered from a human donor in good health (CMV status not recorded). Some clones in this sample may be carry-over from other donors' samples. The CDR3 spells CASSQEGGSTQETQYF. The DNA for the CDR3 is TGCGCCAGCAGCCAAGAGGGGGGGTCCACACAAGAGACCCAGTACTTC.